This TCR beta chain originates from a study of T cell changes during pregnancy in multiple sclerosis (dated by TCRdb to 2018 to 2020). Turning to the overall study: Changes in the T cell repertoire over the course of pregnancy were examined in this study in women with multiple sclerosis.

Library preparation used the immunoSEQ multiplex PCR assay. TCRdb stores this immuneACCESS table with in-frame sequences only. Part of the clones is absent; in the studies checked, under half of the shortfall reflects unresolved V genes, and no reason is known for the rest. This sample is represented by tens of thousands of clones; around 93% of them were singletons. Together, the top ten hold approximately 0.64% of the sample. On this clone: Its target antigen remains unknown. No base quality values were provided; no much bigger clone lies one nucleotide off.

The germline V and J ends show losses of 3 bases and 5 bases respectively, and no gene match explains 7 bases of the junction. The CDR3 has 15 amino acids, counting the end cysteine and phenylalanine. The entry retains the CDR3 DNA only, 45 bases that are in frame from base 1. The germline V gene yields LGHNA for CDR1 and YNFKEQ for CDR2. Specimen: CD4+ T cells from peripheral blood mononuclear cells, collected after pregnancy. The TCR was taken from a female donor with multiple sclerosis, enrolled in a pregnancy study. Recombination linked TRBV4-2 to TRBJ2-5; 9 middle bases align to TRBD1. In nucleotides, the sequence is TGTGCCAGCAGCCAGGGACAGGGTCGAGGCGAGACCCAGTACTTC. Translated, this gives CASSQGQGRGETQYF.